The 9 T cell receptor beta chains in this list originate from one sample, sequenced in a study of blood T cell repertoires in COVID-19. Sequencing used immunoSEQ multiplex PCR; TCRdb keeps in-frame clones, though not all of them. The repertoire has around 64,000 clones, roughly 91% of them found once; the top ten carry approximately 1.5%. Sequences were obtained from peripheral blood. These receptors originate from a human donor in a cohort sampled during active COVID-19.

V and J are TRBV6-5 and TRBJ1-1; D not resolved. The CDR3 covers 12 residues. The V and J ends lost 5 bases and 5 bases respectively, with 9 bases between them. Looked up from germline, CDR1 is MNHEY and CDR2 is SVGAGI. CDR3 loop: CASSRSPTEAFF. Written as DNA, the CDR3 is TGTGCCAGCAGTCGTAGCCCGACTGAAGCTTTCTTT.

The chain is built from TRBV10-3 and TRBJ1-5; tentative D call: TRBD1 (5 bases). The CDR3 is 15 amino acids. CDR1 and CDR2 from the germline V gene are ENHRY and SYGVKD. The V and J ends lost 6 bases and 7 bases respectively, with 19 bases between them. CDR3 DNA sequence: TGTGCCATCAGCGAAGATGGAAGCCAGGGCCAGCCCCAGCATTTT. This encodes CAISEDGSQGQPQHF.

V is TRBV6-1 and J is TRBJ2-1; D is perhaps TRBD2 (5 bases). Trimming shortened V by 1 base and J by 8 bases, and 21 bases separated the two germline ends. The CDR3 is 17 residues long. The germline V gene has CDR1 MNHNS and CDR2 SASEGT. The CDR3: CASSEDPMDFSGDEQFF. The DNA of the CDR3 is TGTGCCAGCAGTGAAGATCCAATGGACTTTTCTGGGGATGAGCAGTTCTTC.

This clone has more than one count but fewer than ten. The chain carries TRBV7-9 and TRBJ1-2, with 7 nucleotides matching TRBD1. The trim removed 1 base at V and 3 bases at J, leaving 8 bases unmatched. The germline gives CDR1 SEHNR, CDR2 FQNEAQ (reference sequence). The CDR3 is made up of 16 amino acids. CDR3 sequence: CASSLGGGQGDYGYTF. In nucleotides, the CDR3 is TGTGCCAGCAGCTTAGGAGGCGGGCAGGGGGACTATGGCTACACCTTC.

The chain recombines TRBV11-3 with TRBJ1-5, with D unclear. CDR3 size: 13 residues. Germline-derived CDR1 and CDR2 are SGHNT and YENEEA. Trimming took off 2 bases at V and 6 bases at J, with 8 bases between the two ends. The CDR3 DNA reads TGTGCCAGCAGCTTAAGCGGAGGTCAGCCCCAGCATTTT. Protein: CASSLSGGQPQHF.

The CDR3 nucleotides are TGTGCCAGCTCACCCTTATTACCGGGACAAAGAACGAACACTGAAGCTTTCTTT. Translation gives CASSPLLPGQRTNTEAFF. V is TRBV18 and J is TRBJ1-1, with D perhaps matching TRBD1 (6 bases). Germline CDR1 and CDR2: KGHSH and LQKENI. The CDR3 has 18 amino acids. The germline V and J ends were trimmed by 3 bases and 1 base, with 21 bases remaining between them.

V is TRBV19 and J is TRBJ1-4, with 7 bases that match TRBD1. The CDR3 is 15 amino acids. Trimming removed 4 bases from V and 6 bases from J; junction bases left unmatched: 8. The V gene's germline CDR1 is LNHDA and CDR2 SQIVND (reference sequence). DNA for the CDR3: TGTGCCAGTAGTAACCGACAGGGTCGTCATGAAAAACTGTTTTTT. The encoded protein is CASSNRQGRHEKLFF.

The chain is built from TRBV20-1 and TRBJ2-5; the match to TRBD2 covers 9 bases. V lost 3 bases and J lost 2; bases outside the gene matches: 7. The CDR3 is 15 residues long. Germline assignment: CDR1 DFQATT and CDR2 SNEGSKA (reference sequence). The CDR3 reads CSASGASGIQETQYF. DNA of the CDR3: TGCAGTGCTAGTGGCGCTAGCGGGATACAAGAGACCCAGTACTTC.

V usage is TRBV29-1 and J usage is TRBJ1-6, with 8 bases matching TRBD1. The CDR3 totals 13 residues. After removal of 7 bases from V and 7 bases from J, the junction contained 6 bases not matched to a gene. The germline CDR1 and CDR2 sequences are SQVTM and ANQGSEA. The CDR3 is CSARQGNNSPLHF. Here the CDR3 DNA reads TGCAGCGCGCGACAGGGGAACAATTCACCCCTCCACTTT.